This record covers a single T cell receptor (beta chain). Its specificity is unknown. This CDR3 is 14 amino acids long. The V end was cut by 4 bases, the J end by 1 base, with 11 bases between. CDR1 SGHRS and CDR2 YFSETQ come from the germline V gene. Profiling relied on immunoSEQ multiplex PCR, and the TCRdb table lists in-frame clones only, not all of them. Among a few million clones listed, 90% to 95% were seen once. This sample was taken from a study of shared clonotypes between healthy human individuals. General study findings and limits: Larger richness was generally estimated for naive than memory subsets.

This clonotype originated in a man in his late teens or twenties in good health. The V call is TRBV5-1, the J call TRBJ2-5; no definite D call. Sequenced input: naive CD4+ T cells sorted from blood. Subset meaning: CD45RA+ positively selected. The CDR3 sequence is CASSPPLSQETQYF. The CDR3 region has the DNA TGCGCCAGCAGCCCCCCTCTTAGCCAAGAGACCCAGTACTTC.